The following is a TCR beta chain sequence with its context. This record comes from a study of shared T cell receptors in the human thymus. Method: immunoSEQ multiplex PCR; TCRdb's copy keeps in-frame clones and lacks some. The profile shows roughly 660,000 clones, approximately 90% of them singletons. The same sample was also studied in work on human thymus T cells.

The source is a boy younger than two with a congenital heart defect. The sequencing input was thymocytes.

DNA for the CDR3: TGTGCCAGCAGCTCAGGTGGCCGGGGGGGCACAGATACGCAGTATTTT. It yields the protein CASSSGGRGGTDTQYF. This chain connects TRBV7-3 to TRBJ2-3, with TRBD2 identical over 7 bases. V lost 4 bases, J lost 1 base, and 8 bases stayed unmatched. This CDR3 spans 16 amino acids. Germline CDR1 is SGHTA and CDR2 is FQGTGA.